One and the same sample provided the 10 T cell receptor beta chains below, sequenced in a study of blood T cell repertoires in COVID-19. Generated by immunoSEQ multiplex PCR, the TCRdb table keeps only in-frame clones and is missing some. Of some 130,000 clones listed, more than 75% are singletons. Material for sequencing was peripheral blood. The receptors shown here come from a man aged 50-60 years with active COVID-19.

The chain carries TRBV29-1 and TRBJ1-2; TRBD1 is a possible D gene (5 bases). CDR1 and CDR2 from the germline V gene are SQVTM and ANQGSEA. The CDR3 is made up of 14 amino acids. V was trimmed by 3 bases and J by 4 bases, leaving 15 bases between them. For the CDR3, the DNA is TGCAGCGTTGACAGGGATGGGGCGGCCTATGGCTACACCTTC. This codes for CSVDRDGAAYGYTF.

This chain connects TRBV7-2 to TRBJ1-2, with 7 bases aligning to TRBD1. This CDR3 has 19 residues. Unmatched junction bases numbered 16, after V lost 1 base and J lost 2 bases. The germline CDR1 and CDR2 sequences are SGHTA and FQGNSA. DNA for the CDR3: TGTGCCAGCAGCTTAGTTCTAGGCGGGAACGGGGGACAGAACTATGGCTACACCTTC. Translation: CASSLVLGGNGGQNYGYTF.

In its sample, this clone was seen once. J is TRBJ2-5 and V is TRBV7-9, with 8 nucleotides matching TRBD1. The CDR3 is 17 residues long. Germline-derived CDR1 and CDR2 are SEHNR and FQNEAQ (reference sequence). V shed 5 bases, J shed 5 bases, and the junction held 16 bases outside the gene matches. The CDR3 loop reads CASSLDRGAKFLETQYF. In DNA form, the CDR3 reads TGTGCCAGCAGCCTAGACAGGGGAGCAAAATTCTTGGAGACCCAGTACTTC.

This chain uses TRBV6-4 with TRBJ2-3; 9 bases are shared with TRBD2. The CDR3 is 15 amino acids. Germline V gene data show CDR1 as MRHNA and CDR2 as SNTAGT. J was trimmed by 3 bases and V by 3 bases; bases with no gene match: 4. DNA of the CDR3: TGTGCCAGCAGTGAGGGACTAGCAATAACAGATACGCAGTATTTT. Translated, it gives CASSEGLAITDTQYF.

As to this clone: Other DNA sequences in the same sample also yield this CDR3. The rearrangement joins TRBV7-9 to TRBJ1-6; possible D gene TRBD1, 6 bases. The CDR3 is made up of 15 amino acids. Germline V gene sequence: CDR1 SEHNR, CDR2 FQNEAQ (reference sequence). Trimming took off 3 bases at V and 5 bases at J, with 11 bases between the two ends. In DNA, the CDR3 is TGTGCCAGCAGCTTTAAGGGGGTGGATAATTCACCCCTCCACTTT. Protein: CASSFKGVDNSPLHF. The full variable domain, with the rest looked up from reference TRBV7-9 and TRBJ1-6, is DTGVSQNPRHKITKRGQNVTFRCDPISEHNRLYWYRQTLGQGPEFLTYFQNEAQLEKSRLLSDRFSAERPKGSFSTLEIQRTEQGDSAMYLCASSFKGVDNSPLHFGNGTRLTVT.

The rearrangement links TRBV6-6 to TRBJ1-5; 7 nucleotides line up with TRBD1. Looked up from germline, CDR1 is MNHNY and CDR2 is SVGAGI (reference sequence). The CDR3 contains 15 residues. V was pared by 2 bases and J by 5 bases, with 6 bases of the junction left unmatched. The CDR3 DNA is TGTGCCAGCAGTTACCCAGGGACAGCCGATCAGCCCCAGCATTTT. It yields the protein CASSYPGTADQPQHF.

This chain uses TRBV3-1 (or the pseudogene TRBV3-2) with TRBJ2-7, with a possible D match to TRBD2 (6 bases). Per the germline V gene, CDR1 is LGHDT and CDR2 is YNNKEL (reference sequence). V dropped 1 base and J dropped 9 bases, with 13 bases sitting between them. This CDR3 spans 13 amino acids. The DNA of the CDR3 is TGTGCCAGCAGCCAAGCACTAGCCGTGGGGCAGTACTTC. It encodes CASSQALAVGQYF.

The chain has TRBV27 and TRBJ2-7, with 10 bases lining up with TRBD2. Trimming took 2 bases from V and 0 from J; bases not matched to a gene: 7. The CDR3 totals 17 residues. Germline assignment: CDR1 MNHEY and CDR2 SMNVEV (reference sequence). CDR3 coding DNA: TGTGCCAGCAGTTTAAGGAATAGCGGGAGGAGCTCCTACGAGCAGTACGTC. It specifies CASSLRNSGRSSYEQYV.

The J gene is TRBJ1-5, the V gene TRBV6-1; 7 nucleotides match TRBD1. After removal of 2 bases from V and 11 bases from J, the junction contained 9 bases not matched to a gene. The CDR3 has 14 amino acids. CDR1 MNHNS and CDR2 SASEGT come from the germline V gene. The DNA for the CDR3 is TGTGCCAGCAGTGAAACAGGGTCCAGGGGGTCCCAGCATTTT. Amino acid sequence: CASSETGSRGSQHF.

The chain is built from TRBV9 and TRBJ1-2; the match to TRBD1 covers 8 bases. The germline V gene has CDR1 SGDLS and CDR2 YYNGEE. CDR3 length: 14 amino acids. V shed 3 bases and J 3 bases; nucleotides not matched to a gene: 4. CDR3 amino acids: CASSGTGLDYGYTF. In DNA, the CDR3 is TGTGCCAGCAGCGGGACAGGGTTGGACTATGGCTACACCTTC. Together with reference TRBV9 and TRBJ1-2, the CDR3 gives the full variable domain: DSGVTQTPKHLITATGQRVTLRCSPRSGDLSVYWYQQSLDQGLQFLIQYYNGEERAKGNILERFSAQQFPDLHSELNLSSLELGDSALYFCASSGTGLDYGYTFGSGTRLTVV.